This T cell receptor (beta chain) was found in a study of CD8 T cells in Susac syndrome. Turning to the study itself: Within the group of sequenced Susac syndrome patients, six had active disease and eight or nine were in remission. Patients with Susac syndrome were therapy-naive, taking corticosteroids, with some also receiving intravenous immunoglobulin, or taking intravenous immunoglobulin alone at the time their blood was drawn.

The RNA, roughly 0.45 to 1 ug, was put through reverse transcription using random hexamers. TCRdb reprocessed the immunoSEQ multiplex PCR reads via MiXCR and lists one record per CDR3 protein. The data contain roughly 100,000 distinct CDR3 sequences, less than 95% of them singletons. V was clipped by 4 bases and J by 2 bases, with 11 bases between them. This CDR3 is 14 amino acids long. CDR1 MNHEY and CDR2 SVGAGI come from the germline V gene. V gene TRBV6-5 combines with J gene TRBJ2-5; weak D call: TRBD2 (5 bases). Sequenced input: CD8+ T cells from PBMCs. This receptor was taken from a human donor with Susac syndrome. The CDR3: CASSSESGQETQYF. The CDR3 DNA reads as TGTGCCAGCAGTTCGGAGTCGGGACAAGAGACCCAGTACTTC.